This T cell receptor (beta chain) was recorded in a study of blood T cell repertoires in COVID-19. Looking at the study overall: Sites across the United States, Italy and Spain contributed samples from acute and convalescent COVID-19. The cDNA or gDNA used as material had been derived from T cells, B-cell-depleted T cells, or PBMCs.

Authors' data handling: Amplified reference gene primers provided the basis for estimating nucleated cell counts. The method was immunoSEQ multiplex PCR; TCRdb's version includes in-frame clones alone and lacks a portion of them. V, J and clone size reflect that table, while D and trimming were determined from the DNA. The sample has roughly 240,000 clones; 65% to 90% are singletons. V gave up 1 base and J gave up 2 bases, with 15 bases separating them. Germline CDR1 is MGHRA and CDR2 is YSYEKL. The CDR3 runs to 17 residues. The TCR was taken from a woman between 65 and 79 years old with acute or convalescent COVID-19. The rearrangement links TRBV4-1 to TRBJ1-5; the D is unclear. The sample comprised peripheral blood. Here the CDR3 DNA reads TGCGCCAGCAGCCAAGTAGACCGAGGAAGCGGCAATCAGCCCCAGCATTTT. Residues: CASSQVDRGSGNQPQHF.